This T cell receptor (beta chain) was identified during a study of T cell responses to AZD1222 COVID-19 vaccine. The study, taken as a whole, reports: A rise in Spike-specific TCR breadth and depth followed two AZD1222 doses.

Here immunoSEQ multiplex PCR was the method, and the copy in TCRdb shows in-frame clones only, minus some. The repertoire includes about 120,000 clones, just over 90% of them detected once, and approximately 5% sits in the top ten. Details on this clone: The antigen remains undetermined.

This TCR was recovered from an adult who received the AZD1222 COVID-19 vaccine. The sample was peripheral blood, taken 28 days after the second AZD1222 dose.

The CDR3 DNA reads TGTGCCAGCAGTTACTCTCGGGCAGTGGGCAATCAGCCCCAGCATTTT. Protein sequence: CASSYSRAVGNQPQHF. The chain recombines TRBV6-5 with TRBJ1-5; D unclear. The germline CDR1 and CDR2 sequences are MNHEY and SVGAGI. V was pared by 0 bases and J by 2 bases, with 11 bases between. The CDR3 covers 16 residues.